Listed here are 25 T cell receptor beta chains from one sample, sequenced in a study of beta chain features in type 1 diabetes. Antigens for these TCRs are unknown. Since all of the isolated RNA was reverse transcribed, expressed TCRB transcripts were what got sequenced. Assay used: immunoSEQ multiplex PCR; TCRdb lists only in-frame clones, some missing. The sample has approximately 730,000 clones; 13% are singletons. Findings of the study overall: All four CD4+ subsets from Type 1 diabetes patients carried moderately but significantly shorter TCRB CDR3s.

Sequencing input: naive CD4+ T cells from blood. These receptors all come from a man younger than 35 with type 1 diabetes.

This clone was seen a handful of times. The genes are TRBV7-8 and TRBJ2-5, with 13 bases lining up with TRBD2. The CDR3 totals 15 residues. CDR1 and CDR2 from the germline V gene are SGHVS and FQNEAQ. The V segment lost 8 bases and the J segment 1 base; nucleotides outside the gene matches: 4. The CDR3 reads CASAGLAGAQETQYF. The CDR3 DNA follows: TGTGCCAGCGCTGGACTAGCGGGGGCCCAAGAGACCCAGTACTTC.

This clone was recorded a few times. The chain is built from TRBV19 and TRBJ2-6, with 8 bases aligning to TRBD1. Germline lookup yields CDR1 LNHDA and CDR2 SQIVND (reference sequence). Losses at the gene ends were 2 bases for V and 4 bases for J; bases not matched to a gene: 4. The CDR3 runs 16 residues. DNA for the CDR3: TGTGCCAGTAGTATACAGGGGGCGTTGGGGGCCAACGTCCTGACTTTC. Translated, it gives CASSIQGALGANVLTF.

The CDR3 loop is CAWTAGQGNYGYTF. The DNA of the CDR3 is TGTGCCTGGACGGCCGGACAGGGGAACTATGGCTACACCTTC. V and J are TRBV30 and TRBJ1-2; 9 nucleotides line up with TRBD1. Germline V lookup: CDR1 GTSNPN, CDR2 SVGIG (reference sequence). V shed 4 bases, J shed 2 bases, and the junction held 5 bases outside the gene matches. The CDR3 totals 14 residues.

J is TRBJ1-1 and V is TRBV10-2; D not resolved. V lost 6 bases and J 1 base, leaving 3 bases between the germline ends. Germline assignment: CDR1 WSHSY and CDR2 SAAADI. The CDR3 totals 11 residues. CDR3 sequence (DNA): TGCGCCAGCAGCAAGAACACTGAAGCTTTCTTT. Its protein is CASSKNTEAFF.

The rearrangement links TRBV5-1 to TRBJ2-1; 10 positions match TRBD2. Germline assignment: CDR1 SGHRS and CDR2 YFSETQ. Losses at the gene ends were 4 bases for V and 3 bases for J; bases not matched to a gene: 7. The CDR3 loop spans 16 amino acids. DNA for the CDR3: TGCGCCAGCAGCCCTCTAGCGGGGGTAGTCTACAATGAGCAGTTCTTC. As protein: CASSPLAGVVYNEQFF.

V usage is TRBV27 and J usage is TRBJ1-1; unclear D gene. Trimming left V 7 bases short and J 10 bases short, with 13 bases between. CDR3 length: 11 amino acids. Germline loops: CDR1 MNHEY, CDR2 SMNVEV (reference sequence). CDR3 amino acids: CASTSQRSAFF. Written as DNA, the CDR3 is TGTGCCAGCACCTCTCAAAGATCAGCTTTCTTT.

This clone has just a few counts. This sequence joins TRBV11-2 and TRBJ2-3, with TRBD2 as a possible D gene (5 bases). Germline CDR1 reads SGHAT; CDR2 reads FQNNGV. Trimming removed 4 bases at V and 0 bases at J, with 11 bases between. The CDR3 contains 15 residues. CDR3 DNA sequence: TGTGCCAGCAGCTATTCTCGAGGGAGCACAGATACGCAGTATTTT. It encodes CASSYSRGSTDTQYF.

The chain joins TRBV7-8 to TRBJ1-1, with 8 bases identical to TRBD1. CDR3 length: 16 amino acids. Germline assignment: CDR1 SGHVS and CDR2 FQNEAQ. The V segment lost 2 bases and the J segment 0 bases; nucleotides outside the gene matches: 5. CDR3 protein: CASSLKSTGVNTEAFF. The CDR3 DNA reads TGTGCCAGCAGCTTAAAATCGACAGGGGTGAACACTGAAGCTTTCTTT.

The chain links TRBV7-9 to TRBJ2-5, with a tentative D call TRBD2 (6 bases). Trimming took 5 bases from V and 9 from J, leaving 13 bases between them. The germline CDR1 and CDR2 sequences are SEHNR and FQNEAQ (reference sequence). The CDR3 runs 12 residues. This chain's CDR3 is CASSGGGQAQYF. In nucleotides, the CDR3 is TGTGCCAGCAGCGGCGGAGGGCAGGCCCAGTACTTC.

The J gene is TRBJ1-5, the V gene TRBV7-9; 11 bases agree with TRBD1. With V trimmed by 5 bases and J by 4 bases, 7 bases remained unmatched. CDR1 is SEHNR, CDR2 FQNEAQ, per germline (reference sequence). This CDR3 has 16 amino acids. CDR3 sequence: CASSPGQGAGNQPQHF. The DNA for the CDR3 is TGTGCCAGCAGCCCCGGACAGGGGGCAGGTAATCAGCCCCAGCATTTT.

V usage is TRBV7-9 and J usage is TRBJ2-7; D may correspond to TRBD1 or TRBD2 (5 bases each). CDR3 length equals 15 residues. CDR1 SEHNR and CDR2 FQNEAQ come from the germline V gene (reference sequence). V shed 5 bases and J shed 4 bases, with 18 bases lying between them. The chain's CDR3 is CASSARERGLYEQYF. In DNA form, the CDR3 reads TGTGCCAGCAGCGCCAGGGAACGGGGCTTGTACGAGCAGTACTTC.

This sequence joins TRBV11-2 and TRBJ1-2, with 8 bases aligning to TRBD1. CDR3 length: 13 residues. With 1 base clipped from V and 9 bases from J, the junction kept 4 bases outside the gene matches. Germline lookup yields CDR1 SGHAT and CDR2 FQNNGV. CDR3 region: CASSLGDRGSYTF. The DNA for the CDR3 is TGTGCCAGCAGCTTAGGCGACAGGGGAAGCTACACCTTC. The whole variable domain, remainder taken from reference TRBV11-2 and TRBJ1-2, is EAGVAQSPRYKIIEKRQSVAFWCNPISGHATLYWYQQILGQGPKLLIQFQNNGVVDDSQLPKDRFSAERLKGVDSTLKIQPAKLEDSAVYLCASSLGDRGSYTFGSGTRLTVV.

The gene calls are TRBV7-2 and TRBJ1-5; D is possibly TRBD1 (5 bases). In germline, CDR1 is SGHTA, CDR2 FQGNSA. Trimming pared 5 bases from V and 1 base from J, leaving 9 bases between. This CDR3 region has 14 residues. This chain's CDR3 is CASSPWGSNQPQHF. The CDR3, as DNA: TGTGCCAGCAGCCCCTGGGGGAGCAATCAGCCCCAGCATTTT.

The CDR3 nucleotides read TGTGCCAGCAGTTTATTTGGGACAGGGGTCCAAGAGACCCAGTACTTC. Translation: CASSLFGTGVQETQYF. The chain couples TRBV28 to TRBJ2-5; 10 bases agree with TRBD1. The V gene end was trimmed by 1 base and the J gene end by 1 base; junction bases not matched to a gene: 3. Looked up from germline, CDR1 is MDHEN and CDR2 is SYDVKM. The CDR3 has 16 residues.

This clone was seen a few times. This chain uses TRBV6-1 with TRBJ2-1, with a tentative D call TRBD1 (5 bases). This CDR3 is built from 15 residues. Trimming pared 2 bases from V and 2 bases from J, leaving 10 bases between. Germline V gene data show CDR1 as MNHNS and CDR2 as SASEGT. In nucleotides, the CDR3 is TGTGCCAGCAGTGAACAGGGCGGCGCCTACAATGAGCAGTTCTTC. Residues: CASSEQGGAYNEQFF.

This clone has more than one count but fewer than ten. The CDR3 nucleotides read TGCAGCGTTGGTTCTTGGGGACGGGAACCTGAAGCTTTCTTT. Its translation is CSVGSWGREPEAFF. The rearrangement uses TRBV29-1 and TRBJ1-1; TRBD1 is a possible D gene (5 bases). CDR1 is SQVTM and CDR2 is ANQGSEA in the germline V gene. The CDR3 loop spans 14 amino acids. The germline V and J ends were trimmed by 4 bases and 6 bases, with 18 bases remaining between them.

In its sample, this clone was seen a few times. The rearrangement links TRBV28 to TRBJ2-7; D perhaps matches TRBD2 (5 bases). CDR3 length: 11 residues. Germline CDR1 MDHEN, CDR2 SYDVKM. Deletions cut 5 bases from V and 5 bases from J, with 7 bases between. The CDR3 bases are TGTGCCAGCAGTCCGGAGGACGAGCAGTACTTC. Translation gives CASSPEDEQYF. Looking up the rest from reference TRBV28 and TRBJ2-7 gives the full variable domain: DVKVTQSSRYLVKRTGEKVFLECVQDMDHENMFWYRQDPGLGLRLIYFSYDVKMKEKGDIPEGYSVSREKKERFSLILESASTNQTSMYLCASSPEDEQYFGPGTRLTVT.

The chain employs TRBV7-9 and TRBJ2-7; 10 bases are shared with TRBD2. V dropped 4 bases and J dropped 0; count of bases not matched to a gene: 6. Germline V gives CDR1 SEHNR, CDR2 FQNEAQ (reference sequence). This CDR3 has 16 residues. The CDR3 is CASSSPSGGVSYEQYF. CDR3 DNA sequence: TGTGCCAGCAGCTCACCTAGCGGGGGCGTCTCCTACGAGCAGTACTTC.

This clone showed up just a few times. The rearrangement links TRBV11-2 to TRBJ2-7; D is unclear. This CDR3 has 14 amino acids. Trimming cost V 4 bases and J 3 bases, with 13 bases left between them. The germline V gene encodes CDR1 SGHAT and CDR2 FQNNGV. CDR3 protein: CASSSWQLHYEQYF. In DNA, the CDR3 is TGTGCCAGCAGCTCTTGGCAGCTTCACTACGAGCAGTACTTC.

This clone was seen a handful of times. This chain links TRBV29-1 with TRBJ2-5; 10 bases align to TRBD2. Germline lookup yields CDR1 SQVTM and CDR2 ANQGSEA. The CDR3 is 13 amino acids. Losses at the gene ends were 6 bases for V and 5 bases for J; bases not matched to a gene: 6. CDR3 nucleotide sequence: TGCAGCGTCTCTAGCGGGGGAGGTGAGACCCAGTACTTC. It specifies CSVSSGGGETQYF. Combining the CDR3 with reference TRBV29-1 and TRBJ2-5 gives the whole variable domain SAVISQKPSRDICQRGTSLTIQCQVDSQVTMMFWYRQQPGQSLTLIATANQGSEATYESGFVIDKFPISRPNLTFSTLTVSNMSPEDSSIYLCSVSSGGGETQYFGPGTRLLVL.

The chain employs TRBV7-9 and TRBJ2-1; no firm D call. The CDR3 covers 12 residues. With 2 bases removed from V and 7 bases from J, the gap between germline ends came to 6 bases. Germline CDR1 is SEHNR and CDR2 is FQNEAQ (reference sequence). The CDR3 nucleotides are TGTGCCAGCAGCTTAAGTGTAAATGAGCAGTTCTTC. Its protein product is CASSLSVNEQFF. Full variable domain (outside the CDR3, taken from reference TRBV7-9 and TRBJ2-1): DTGVSQNPRHKITKRGQNVTFRCDPISEHNRLYWYRQTLGQGPEFLTYFQNEAQLEKSRLLSDRFSAERPKGSFSTLEIQRTEQGDSAMYLCASSLSVNEQFFGPGTRLTVL.

This clone was counted between two and nine times. The chain joins TRBV6-1 to TRBJ2-7, with 7 positions matching TRBD1. Germline V gives CDR1 MNHNS, CDR2 SASEGT. This CDR3 has 14 amino acids. V was clipped by 4 bases and J by 5 bases; unmatched bases: 8. CDR3: CASSGQGGFHEQYF. The CDR3 DNA sequence: TGTGCCAGCAGTGGACAGGGTGGTTTCCACGAGCAGTACTTC.

This clone was counted between two and nine times. The chain links TRBV6-4 to TRBJ1-1, with no clear D. Trimming pared 4 bases from V and 1 base from J, leaving 10 bases between. CDR1 and CDR2 (germline): MRHNA, SNTAGT. CDR3 length: 14 amino acids. As DNA, the CDR3 is TGTGCCAGCAGTGCCCAGCAAGGGAACACTGAAGCTTTCTTT. This sequence encodes CASSAQQGNTEAFF.

The chain combines TRBV19 with TRBJ2-7, with D tentatively TRBD1 or TRBD2 (5 bases each). Per the germline V gene, CDR1 is LNHDA and CDR2 is SQIVND (reference sequence). The CDR3 consists of 14 residues. V was clipped by 9 bases and J by 7 bases, with 22 bases between them. In DNA, the CDR3 is TGTGCCAGCCGGACCGGGGCCGAAGGTCGGGAGCAGTACTTC. Amino acids: CASRTGAEGREQYF.

This clone was picked up one time. The chain has TRBV30 and TRBJ1-2; D perhaps matches TRBD1 (5 bases). The CDR3 extends over 11 amino acids. Germline V gene sequence: CDR1 GTSNPN, CDR2 SVGIG (reference sequence). V was clipped by 0 bases and J by 10 bases, with 9 bases between them. The chain's CDR3 is CAWSVVGAYTF. The CDR3 DNA reads as TGTGCCTGGAGTGTAGTAGGGGCCTACACCTTC.